The 32 T cell receptor beta chains listed next were all sequenced from one sample in a study of shared clonotypes between healthy human individuals. The naive CD8 subset, CD45RO-negative cells positively selected for CCR7, excluded terminally differentiated effector memory CD45RA+ cells. Profiling relied on immunoSEQ multiplex PCR, and the TCRdb table lists in-frame clones only, not all of them. This sample yields roughly 2.1 million clones, of which approximately 94% are seen a single time; under 2% belongs to the top ten. The sequencing sample was made of naive CD8+ T cells from PBMCs. These receptors were obtained from a man between 18 and 29 years old in good health. Some clones in this sample may be carry-over from other donors' samples.

The chain carries TRBV7-3 and TRBJ2-7; 8 nucleotides align to TRBD1. The CDR3 has 15 amino acids. The J segment lost 4 bases and the V segment lost 8 bases, leaving 13 bases of the junction unmatched. From germline, CDR1 is SGHTA and CDR2 FQGTGA. The CDR3 region is CASSDPPGGSYEQYF. In nucleotides, the CDR3 is TGTGCCAGCTCGGATCCTCCAGGGGGCTCATACGAGCAGTACTTC.

The chain uses TRBV27 and TRBJ2-7, with 8 bases that match TRBD1. Losses at the gene ends were 6 bases for V and 2 bases for J; bases not matched to a gene: 12. CDR1 and CDR2 from the germline V gene are MNHEY and SMNVEV (reference sequence). The CDR3 is 16 residues long. CDR3 loop: CASSPRQGAPPYEQYF. The DNA for the CDR3 is TGTGCCAGCAGCCCCCGCCAGGGGGCGCCCCCCTACGAGCAGTACTTC.

This clone showed up just a few times. This rearrangement joins TRBV19 to TRBJ1-5; D remains unclear. Trimming left V 1 base short and J 6 bases short, with 13 bases between. CDR1 is LNHDA, CDR2 SQIVND, per germline (reference sequence). The length of the CDR3 is 15 residues. The CDR3 bases are TGTGCCAGTAGTATAGGAATGTCCGTGAGTCAGCCCCAGCATTTT. It specifies CASSIGMSVSQPQHF.

The rearrangement joins TRBV4-3 to TRBJ2-1, with TRBD1 as a possible D gene (6 bases). The CDR3 sequence is 15 residues long. With 3 bases removed from V and 1 base from J, the gap between germline ends came to 10 bases. Looked up from germline, CDR1 is LGHNA and CDR2 is YSLEER. The CDR3, as DNA: TGCGCCAGCAGCCAGGACAGCTATTCCTACAATGAGCAGTTCTTC. Translation gives CASSQDSYSYNEQFF.

The V and J genes are TRBV9 and TRBJ1-1; D not resolved. From germline, CDR1 is SGDLS and CDR2 YYNGEE. The germline V and J ends were trimmed by 0 bases and 0 bases, with 9 bases remaining between them. The CDR3 covers 15 residues. The CDR3 loop reads CASSVAGVVNTEAFF. DNA for the CDR3: TGTGCCAGCAGCGTAGCTGGGGTGGTGAACACTGAAGCTTTCTTT.

J is TRBJ1-2 and V is TRBV9; 8 bases are a match to TRBD1. Germline CDR1 reads SGDLS; CDR2 reads YYNGEE. V was pared by 4 bases and J by 5 bases, with 13 bases of the junction left unmatched. CDR3 length: 16 amino acids. CDR3 region: CASSLHPPGQAYGYTF. The CDR3 DNA follows: TGTGCCAGCAGCCTCCACCCCCCGGGACAGGCGTATGGCTACACCTTC.

The chain has TRBV7-9 and TRBJ2-7; 9 nucleotides line up with TRBD1. Germline V gene lookup returns CDR1 SEHNR and CDR2 FQNEAQ (reference sequence). Losses at the gene ends were 4 bases for V and 2 bases for J; bases not matched to a gene: 6. The CDR3 is 15 residues long. In DNA, the CDR3 is TGTGCCAGCAGCTCCCGGGACAGGGTCCCCTACGAGCAGTACTTC. Translation: CASSSRDRVPYEQYF. The entire variable domain, with the rest obtained from reference TRBV7-9 and TRBJ2-7, is as follows: DTGVSQNPRHKITKRGQNVTFRCDPISEHNRLYWYRQTLGQGPEFLTYFQNEAQLEKSRLLSDRFSAERPKGSFSTLEIQRTEQGDSAMYLCASSSRDRVPYEQYFGPGTRLTVT.

The CDR3 nucleotides read TGTGCCAGCAGCTTATTGCTTCCCGGGGGGGAGTCCTACAATGAGCAGTTCTTC. It codes for CASSLLLPGGESYNEQFF. The chain combines TRBV7-8 with TRBJ2-1, with TRBD2 identical over 8 bases. The CDR3 is 18 amino acids. J was trimmed by 1 base and V by 2 bases; bases with no gene match: 10. CDR1 SGHVS and CDR2 FQNEAQ come from the germline V gene.

The rearrangement joins TRBV19 to TRBJ2-7; no definite D call. V was pared by 3 bases and J by 3 bases, with 6 bases between. Germline CDR1 is LNHDA and CDR2 is SQIVND (reference sequence). This CDR3 is built from 12 residues. In nucleotides, the CDR3 is TGTGCCAGTAGTATGGTCGGCTACGAGCAGTACTTC. This sequence encodes CASSMVGYEQYF. Full variable domain (rest looked up from reference TRBV19 and TRBJ2-7): DGGITQSPKYLFRKEGQNVTLSCEQNLNHDAMYWYRQDPGQGLRLIYYSQIVNDFQKGDIAEGYSVSREKKESFPLTVTSAQKNPTAFYLCASSMVGYEQYFGPGTRLTVT.

Here the CDR3 DNA reads TGTGCCAGCAGCTCACCGGGACAGGGGTCCTACGAGCAGTACTTC. Protein product: CASSSPGQGSYEQYF. V gene TRBV13 combines with J gene TRBJ2-7; 10 bases are a match to TRBD1. CDR3 length equals 15 residues. CDR1 is PRHDT and CDR2 is FYEKMQ in the germline V gene (reference sequence). With V trimmed by 4 bases and J by 1 base, 4 bases remained unmatched.

The rearrangement uses TRBV7-7 and TRBJ2-1, with D perhaps matching TRBD2 (5 bases). Per germline, CDR1 SSHAT and CDR2 FNYEAQ (reference sequence). Trimming removed 6 bases from V and 4 bases from J, with 16 bases in between. The CDR3 has 15 residues. CDR3 DNA: TGTGCCAGCAGTCGTAGCGCTACGCCGTACAATGAGCAGTTCTTC. Its translation: CASSRSATPYNEQFF.

This rearrangement joins TRBV27 to TRBJ2-1; 7 bases are a match to TRBD2. The CDR3 length is 15 residues. Per the germline V gene, CDR1 is MNHEY and CDR2 is SMNVEV (reference sequence). V dropped 5 bases and J dropped 4; count of bases not matched to a gene: 8. The CDR3 loop is CASSLGGLSYNEQFF. The CDR3, as DNA: TGTGCCAGCAGTCTCGGGGGGTTGTCATACAATGAGCAGTTCTTC.

The J gene is TRBJ2-7, the V gene TRBV7-9, with D possibly matching TRBD1 (6 bases). From germline, CDR1 is SEHNR and CDR2 FQNEAQ (reference sequence). This CDR3 is built from 16 residues. Trimming removed 5 bases at V and 3 bases at J, with 20 bases between. The CDR3 spells CASSAGDNKGVYEQYF. CDR3 in DNA: TGTGCCAGCAGCGCCGGGGACAACAAGGGTGTCTACGAGCAGTACTTC.

As regards this clone: Other DNA sequences within the sample encode an identical CDR3. The chain uses TRBV27 and TRBJ2-2; D remains ambiguous. The germline V gene encodes CDR1 MNHEY and CDR2 SMNVEV (reference sequence). This CDR3 is 13 amino acids long. V gave up 2 bases and J gave up 4 bases, with 5 bases separating them. Here the CDR3 reads CASSLRSTGELFF. The CDR3 bases are TGTGCCAGCAGTTTACGATCCACCGGGGAGCTGTTTTTT.

The V gene is TRBV27, the J gene TRBJ2-3; D is unclear. With 4 bases removed from V and 0 bases from J, the gap between germline ends came to 14 bases. The germline CDR1 and CDR2 sequences are MNHEY and SMNVEV (reference sequence). There are 16 residues in the CDR3. The CDR3 sequence is CASSSSAAPSTDTQYF. The CDR3 DNA sequence: TGTGCCAGCAGTTCCTCCGCGGCGCCTAGCACAGATACGCAGTATTTT.

This clone is a singleton in its sample. This sequence joins TRBV19 and TRBJ2-1; tentatively, D is TRBD1 or TRBD2 (6 bases each). Looked up from germline, CDR1 is LNHDA and CDR2 is SQIVND (reference sequence). V shed 10 bases and J shed 7 bases, with 14 bases lying between them. This CDR3 has 12 residues. The CDR3 sequence: CAISGAGNEQFF. The CDR3 DNA sequence: TGTGCCATCTCGGGGGCGGGGAATGAGCAGTTCTTC.

As for this clone: The sample contains more than one DNA sequence encoding this CDR3. V and J are TRBV9 and TRBJ1-5, with a tentative D call TRBD1 (6 bases). The CDR3 has 14 amino acids. The V end was cut by 3 bases, the J end by 4 bases, with 11 bases between. Germline assignment: CDR1 SGDLS and CDR2 YYNGEE. The CDR3 coding sequence is TGTGCCAGCAGCGCGACAGGATCAAATCAGCCCCAGCATTTT. Encoded protein: CASSATGSNQPQHF.

The chain has TRBV19 and TRBJ1-4, with D hard to call. The V gene lost 9 bases and the J gene lost 3 bases, with 11 bases spanning the gap. The CDR3 runs to 13 residues. Germline values: CDR1 LNHDA, CDR2 SQIVND (reference sequence). The CDR3 DNA is TGTGCCAGCCGAGGGTGGGCTAATGAAAAACTGTTTTTT. Its protein product is CASRGWANEKLFF.

CDR3 residues: CASSLDGTGNTEAFF. CDR3 nucleotides: TGTGCCAGCAGCTTGGACGGCACGGGGAACACTGAAGCTTTCTTT. V is TRBV13 and J is TRBJ1-1; D not certain. The CDR3 extends over 15 amino acids. Germline V gene sequence: CDR1 PRHDT, CDR2 FYEKMQ (reference sequence). V dropped 3 bases and J dropped 1 base, with 12 bases sitting between them. Combining the CDR3 with reference TRBV13 and TRBJ1-1 gives the whole variable domain AAGVIQSPRHLIKEKRETATLKCYPIPRHDTVYWYQQGPGQDPQFLISFYEKMQSDKGSIPDRFSAQQFSDYHSELNMSSLELGDSALYFCASSLDGTGNTEAFFGQGTRLTVV.

On this clone: The same CDR3 can be traced to other DNA sequences in this sample. The rearrangement uses TRBV19 and TRBJ2-7; 7 bases are a match to TRBD1. CDR1 is LNHDA and CDR2 is SQIVND in the germline V gene (reference sequence). The CDR3 covers 14 residues. Trimming cost V 4 bases and J 2 bases; bases outside gene matches: 5. DNA of the CDR3: TGTGCCAGTAGTACCCCAGGGACAGCCTACGAGCAGTACTTC. Translated: CASSTPGTAYEQYF. The entire variable domain, with the rest obtained from reference TRBV19 and TRBJ2-7, is as follows: DGGITQSPKYLFRKEGQNVTLSCEQNLNHDAMYWYRQDPGQGLRLIYYSQIVNDFQKGDIAEGYSVSREKKESFPLTVTSAQKNPTAFYLCASSTPGTAYEQYFGPGTRLTVT.

This clone appeared a single time. The rearrangement joins TRBV6-5 to TRBJ1-6, with 7 nucleotides matching TRBD1. There are 14 residues in the CDR3. Germline values: CDR1 MNHEY, CDR2 SVGAGI. J was trimmed by 10 bases and V by 0 bases; bases with no gene match: 3. DNA of the CDR3: TGTGCCAGCAGTTACTCTAGGGGGCAATCACCCCTCCACTTT. Amino acids: CASSYSRGQSPLHF.

The chain joins TRBV5-1 to TRBJ2-5, with TRBD1 identical over 8 bases. J was trimmed by 1 base and V by 1 base; bases with no gene match: 3. The V gene's germline CDR1 is SGHRS and CDR2 YFSETQ. This CDR3 comprises 15 residues. CDR3 residues: CASSLTGGIQETQYF. CDR3 sequence (DNA): TGCGCCAGCAGCTTGACAGGGGGGATCCAAGAGACCCAGTACTTC.

This clone was found once. V is TRBV4-1 and J is TRBJ2-1, with 7 bases that match TRBD2. CDR3 length equals 15 residues. Germline V gene data show CDR1 as MGHRA and CDR2 as YSYEKL. V lost 2 bases and J lost 7; bases outside the gene matches: 8. Written as DNA, the CDR3 is TGCGCCAGCAGCCAACGGGGGGTCCCAGGGAATGAGCAGTTCTTC. This sequence encodes CASSQRGVPGNEQFF.

The chain has TRBV27 and TRBJ2-7; maybe TRBD1 (6 bases). V shed 7 bases and J shed 3 bases, with 19 bases lying between them. This CDR3 comprises 15 residues. The germline V gene encodes CDR1 MNHEY and CDR2 SMNVEV (reference sequence). CDR3 in DNA: TGTGCCAGCACCTTTATGGGACAAGAAGGCTACGAGCAGTACTTC. It codes for CASTFMGQEGYEQYF.

The V call is TRBV5-1, the J call TRBJ2-1, with D possibly called TRBD1 or TRBD2 (5 bases each). This CDR3 is built from 15 residues. V lost 0 bases and J lost 10, with 17 bases in between. Germline CDR1 and CDR2: SGHRS and YFSETQ. The CDR3 loop is CASSLAGARPAEQFF. The CDR3 DNA reads TGCGCCAGCAGCTTGGCCGGGGCCAGGCCGGCGGAGCAGTTCTTC.

This chain links TRBV28 with TRBJ2-1; 7 bases fit TRBD2. Trimming took 2 bases from V and 8 from J; bases not matched to a gene: 12. The germline CDR1 and CDR2 sequences are MDHEN and SYDVKM. This CDR3 region has 16 residues. The CDR3 coding sequence is TGTGCCAGCAGTTTACTCAGGCTAGCGGAGCCACATGAGCAGTTCTTC. Its protein is CASSLLRLAEPHEQFF.

The chain links TRBV7-9 to TRBJ2-1, with no clear D. V gave up 4 bases and J gave up 3 bases, with 13 bases separating them. The CDR3 runs to 15 residues. Germline values: CDR1 SEHNR, CDR2 FQNEAQ (reference sequence). For the CDR3, the DNA is TGTGCCAGCAGCTGGAGTGGAAACCTCTACAATGAGCAGTTCTTC. Translating it yields CASSWSGNLYNEQFF.

The rearrangement uses TRBV9 and TRBJ2-7, with 8 bases that match TRBD1. In germline, CDR1 is SGDLS, CDR2 YYNGEE. Losses at the gene ends were 4 bases for V and 3 bases for J; bases not matched to a gene: 6. This CDR3 has 14 amino acids. CDR3: CASSPGDRIYEQYF. CDR3 nucleotides: TGTGCCAGCAGCCCTGGGGACAGGATCTACGAGCAGTACTTC.

This clone is a singleton in its sample. The rearrangement links TRBV2 to TRBJ1-5; TRBD1 might be the D (5 bases). V lost 4 bases to trimming and J lost 6 bases, with 13 bases between them. Germline-derived CDR1 and CDR2 are SNHLY and FYNNEI. There are 14 residues in the CDR3. As DNA, the CDR3 is TGTGCCAGCAGTGCCAGGGCGGGGGGTCAGCCCCAGCATTTT. Protein product: CASSARAGGQPQHF.

This clone was observed a single time. The chain employs TRBV28 and TRBJ2-2; 7 bases are shared with TRBD2. Germline CDR1 reads MDHEN; CDR2 reads SYDVKM. This CDR3 has 16 residues. V shed 3 bases, J shed 7 bases, and the junction held 11 bases outside the gene matches. CDR3 in DNA: TGTGCCAGCAGTTTTCCGGGGGAGCGGGATGGCGGGGAGCTGTTTTTT. The encoded protein is CASSFPGERDGGELFF.

The chain employs TRBV29-1 and TRBJ2-1; 13 bases line up with TRBD2. From germline, CDR1 is SQVTM and CDR2 ANQGSEA. V shed 7 bases, J shed 6 bases, and the junction held 9 bases outside the gene matches. This CDR3 is 15 amino acids long. CDR3 protein: CSADRTSGSSNEQFF. CDR3 bases: TGCAGCGCCGACCGGACTAGCGGGAGTTCCAATGAGCAGTTCTTC.

This chain uses TRBV7-3 with TRBJ2-3, with 7 bases identical to TRBD1. Trimming cost V 5 bases and J 3 bases; bases outside gene matches: 8. The germline CDR1 and CDR2 sequences are SGHTA and FQGTGA. The CDR3 is 15 residues long. This CDR3 reads CASSPSTGWTDTQYF. CDR3 bases: TGTGCCAGCAGCCCCTCGACAGGGTGGACAGATACGCAGTATTTT.